This T cell receptor beta chain was sequenced in a study of a mutant IDH1 vaccine in newly diagnosed glioma. Across the study: Onset of vaccination occurred 4-6 weeks following radiotherapy alone, or with temozolomide cycles. Study results and limitations: Detectable vaccine-induced immune responses arose in about 93% of patients.

V was pared by 0 bases and J by 7 bases, with 4 bases of the junction left unmatched. This CDR3 comprises 14 residues. CDR1 is SGHRS and CDR2 is YFSETQ in the germline V gene. Time point specified: week 35, safety follow-up. Topical imiquimod accompanied each vaccine dose, which consisted of 300 ug of mutant IDH1 20-mer peptide. By its share, this clone is medium-sized. Its antigen remains unidentified. The table came from immunoSEQ multiplex PCR; TCRdb's copy has only in-frame clones and leaves some out. Here the sample spans fewer than 45,000 clones, approximately 80% being singletons. The specimen comprised PBMCs, sampled from a glioma patient whose treatment included an IDH1 peptide vaccine. The V call is TRBV5-1, the J call TRBJ1-5; 7 bases agree with TRBD1. This TCR came from a woman aged 40 to 49 with glioma. Some clones in this sample may be carry-over from other donors' samples. CDR3 DNA sequence: TGCGCCAGCAGCTTGGAGGGGGCAGGGCAGCCCCAGCATTTT. It yields the protein CASSLEGAGQPQHF.